This T cell receptor beta chain was captured by sequencing in a study of blood T cell repertoires in COVID-19. Overall study: Whether acute or convalescent, the COVID-19 samples came from the United States, Italy and Spain. T cells, B-cell-depleted T cells, or PBMCs provided the cDNA or gDNA that served as material.

Germline V gives CDR1 LNHDA, CDR2 SQIVND (reference sequence). CDR3 length: 15 amino acids. The trim removed 1 base at V and 0 bases at J, leaving 1 base unmatched. As originally analysed: Reference gene primer amplification in the assay estimated nucleated cell counts. Assay used: immunoSEQ multiplex PCR; TCRdb lists only in-frame clones, some missing. V, J and clone size reflect that table, while D and trimming were determined from the DNA. The sample holds more than 150,000 clones, 90% seen once. This clonotype was obtained from a middle-aged man with acute or convalescent COVID-19. Sequencing used peripheral blood. The chain carries TRBV19 and TRBJ1-1, with 8 bases lining up with TRBD1. The CDR3 here is CASSIGDRLNTEAFF. The CDR3 DNA sequence: TGTGCCAGTAGTATAGGGGACAGGCTGAACACTGAAGCTTTCTTT.